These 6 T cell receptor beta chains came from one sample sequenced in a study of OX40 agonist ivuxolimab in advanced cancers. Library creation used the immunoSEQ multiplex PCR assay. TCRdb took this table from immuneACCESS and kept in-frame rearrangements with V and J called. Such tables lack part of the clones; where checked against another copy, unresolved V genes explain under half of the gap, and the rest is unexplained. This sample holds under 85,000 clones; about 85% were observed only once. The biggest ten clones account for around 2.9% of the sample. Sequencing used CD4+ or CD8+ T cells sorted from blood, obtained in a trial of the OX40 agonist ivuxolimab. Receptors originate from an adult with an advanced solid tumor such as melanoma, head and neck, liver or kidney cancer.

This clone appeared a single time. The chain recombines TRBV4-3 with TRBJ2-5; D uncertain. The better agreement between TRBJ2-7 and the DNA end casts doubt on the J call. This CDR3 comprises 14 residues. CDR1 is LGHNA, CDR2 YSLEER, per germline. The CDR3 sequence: CASSQDRARYEQYF. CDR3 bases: TGCGCCAGCAGCCAAGATCGCGCCAGGTACGAGCAGTACTTC.

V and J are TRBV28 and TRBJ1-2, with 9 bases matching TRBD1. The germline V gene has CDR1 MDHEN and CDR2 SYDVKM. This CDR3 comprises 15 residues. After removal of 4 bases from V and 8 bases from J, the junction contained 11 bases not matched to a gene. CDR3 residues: CASSSTGGLRRGYTF. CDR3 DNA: TGTGCCAGCAGTTCCACAGGGGGCTTACGACGAGGCTACACCTTC.

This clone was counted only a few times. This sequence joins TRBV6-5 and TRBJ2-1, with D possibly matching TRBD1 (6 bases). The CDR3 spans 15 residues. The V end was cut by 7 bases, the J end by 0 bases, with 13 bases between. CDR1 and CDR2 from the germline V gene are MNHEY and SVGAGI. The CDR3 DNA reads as TGTGCCAGCAAACGGACAGATGGCTCCTACAATGAGCAGTTCTTC. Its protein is CASKRTDGSYNEQFF.

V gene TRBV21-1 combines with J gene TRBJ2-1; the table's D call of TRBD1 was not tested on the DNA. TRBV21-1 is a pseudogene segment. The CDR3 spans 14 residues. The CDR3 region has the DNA TGTGCCAGTCCGTGGACAATCCGCCCCCATGAGCAGTTCTTC. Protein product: CASPWTIRPHEQFF.

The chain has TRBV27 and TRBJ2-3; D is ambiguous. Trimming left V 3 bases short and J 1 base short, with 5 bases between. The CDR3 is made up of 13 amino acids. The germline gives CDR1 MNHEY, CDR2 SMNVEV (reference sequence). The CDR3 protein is CASSFGGTDTQYF. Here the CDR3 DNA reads TGTGCCAGCAGTTTCGGTGGCACAGATACGCAGTATTTT.

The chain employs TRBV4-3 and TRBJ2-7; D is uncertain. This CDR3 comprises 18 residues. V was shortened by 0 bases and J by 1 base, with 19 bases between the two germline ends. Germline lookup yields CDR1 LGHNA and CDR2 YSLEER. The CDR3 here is CASSQELLGYPLSYEQYF. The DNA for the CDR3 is TGCGCCAGCAGCCAAGAACTACTCGGCTACCCCCTATCCTACGAGCAGTACTTC.